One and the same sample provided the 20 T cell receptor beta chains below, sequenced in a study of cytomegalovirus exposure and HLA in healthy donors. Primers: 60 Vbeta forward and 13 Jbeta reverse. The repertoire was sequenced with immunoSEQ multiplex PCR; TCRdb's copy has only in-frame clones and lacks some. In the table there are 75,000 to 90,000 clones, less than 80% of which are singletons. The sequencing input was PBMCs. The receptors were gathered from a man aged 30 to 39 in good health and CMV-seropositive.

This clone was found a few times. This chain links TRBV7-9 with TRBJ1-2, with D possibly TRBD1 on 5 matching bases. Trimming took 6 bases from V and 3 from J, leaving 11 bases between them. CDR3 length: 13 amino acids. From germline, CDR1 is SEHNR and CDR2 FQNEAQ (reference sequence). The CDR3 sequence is CASRPGGYYGYTF. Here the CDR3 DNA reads TGTGCCAGCAGACCGGGGGGGTACTATGGCTACACCTTC.

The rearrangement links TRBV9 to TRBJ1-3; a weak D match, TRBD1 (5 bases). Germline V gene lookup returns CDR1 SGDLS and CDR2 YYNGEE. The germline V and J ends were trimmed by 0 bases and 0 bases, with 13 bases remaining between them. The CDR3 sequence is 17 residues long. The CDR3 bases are TGTGCCAGCAGCGTAGTAGCAGGGCAGAGCTCTGGAAACACCATATATTTT. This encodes CASSVVAGQSSGNTIYF.

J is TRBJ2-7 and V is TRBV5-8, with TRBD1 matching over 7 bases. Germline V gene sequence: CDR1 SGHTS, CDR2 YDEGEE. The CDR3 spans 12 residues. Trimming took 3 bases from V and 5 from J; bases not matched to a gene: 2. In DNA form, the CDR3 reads TGTGCCAGCAGCTCGACAGGGAACGAGCAGTACTTC. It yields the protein CASSSTGNEQYF.

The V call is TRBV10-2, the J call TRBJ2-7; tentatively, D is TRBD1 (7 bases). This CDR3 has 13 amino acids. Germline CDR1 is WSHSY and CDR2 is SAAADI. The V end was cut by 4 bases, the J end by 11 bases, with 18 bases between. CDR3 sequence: CASSGSQGSGEYF. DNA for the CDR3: TGCGCCAGCAGTGGTTCACAGGGGTCGGGAGAGTACTTC.

CDR3 in DNA: TGTGCCAGCAGTGGGGGACAGGGCTACTATGGCTACACCTTC. Its protein product is CASSGGQGYYGYTF. This sequence joins TRBV2 and TRBJ1-2; TRBD1 aligns across 9 bases. This CDR3 is built from 14 residues. Germline V gene lookup returns CDR1 SNHLY and CDR2 FYNNEI. The ends lost 4 bases at V and 3 bases at J; junction bases unmatched: 3.

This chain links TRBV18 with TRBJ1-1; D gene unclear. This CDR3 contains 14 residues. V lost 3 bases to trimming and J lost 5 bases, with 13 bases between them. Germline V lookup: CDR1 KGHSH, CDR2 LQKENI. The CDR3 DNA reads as TGTGCCAGCTCACCGGGATCGGGATGGACTGAAGCTTTCTTT. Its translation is CASSPGSGWTEAFF. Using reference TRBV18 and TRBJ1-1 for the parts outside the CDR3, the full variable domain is NAGVMQNPRHLVRRRGQEARLRCSPMKGHSHVYWYRQLPEEGLKFMVYLQKENIIDESGMPKERFSAEFPKEGPSILRIQQVVRGDSAAYFCASSPGSGWTEAFFGQGTRLTVV.

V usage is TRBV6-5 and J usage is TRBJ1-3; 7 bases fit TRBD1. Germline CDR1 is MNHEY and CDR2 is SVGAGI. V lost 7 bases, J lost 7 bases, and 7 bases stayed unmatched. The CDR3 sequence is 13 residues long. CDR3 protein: CASMGTVWNTIYF. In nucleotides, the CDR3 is TGTGCCAGCATGGGGACAGTATGGAACACCATATATTTT.

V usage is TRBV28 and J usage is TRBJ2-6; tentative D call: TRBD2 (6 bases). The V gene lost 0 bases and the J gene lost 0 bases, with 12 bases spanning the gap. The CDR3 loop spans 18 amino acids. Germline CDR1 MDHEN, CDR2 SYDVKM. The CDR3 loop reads CASSLWGGLSSGANVLTF. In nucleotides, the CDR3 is TGTGCCAGCAGTTTATGGGGGGGACTGTCCTCTGGGGCCAACGTCCTGACTTTC.

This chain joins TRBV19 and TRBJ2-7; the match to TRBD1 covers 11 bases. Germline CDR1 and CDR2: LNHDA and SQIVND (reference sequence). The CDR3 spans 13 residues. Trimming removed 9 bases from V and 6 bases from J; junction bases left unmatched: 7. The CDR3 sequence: CASGQGAQSEQYF. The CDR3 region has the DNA TGTGCCAGCGGACAGGGGGCGCAAAGCGAGCAGTACTTC. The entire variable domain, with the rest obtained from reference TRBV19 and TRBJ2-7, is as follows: DGGITQSPKYLFRKEGQNVTLSCEQNLNHDAMYWYRQDPGQGLRLIYYSQIVNDFQKGDIAEGYSVSREKKESFPLTVTSAQKNPTAFYLCASGQGAQSEQYFGPGTRLTVT.

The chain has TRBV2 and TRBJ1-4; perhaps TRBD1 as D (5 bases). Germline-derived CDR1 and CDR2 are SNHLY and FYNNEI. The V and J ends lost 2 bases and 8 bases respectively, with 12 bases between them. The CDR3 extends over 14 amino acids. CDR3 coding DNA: TGTGCCAGCAGTGAACAGGGAATAGGCGAAAAACTGTTTTTT. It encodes CASSEQGIGEKLFF. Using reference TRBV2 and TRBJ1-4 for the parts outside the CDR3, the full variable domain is EPEVTQTPSHQVTQMGQEVILRCVPISNHLYFYWYRQILGQKVEFLVSFYNNEISEKSEIFDDQFSVERPDGSNFTLKIRSTKLEDSAMYFCASSEQGIGEKLFFGSGTQLSVL.

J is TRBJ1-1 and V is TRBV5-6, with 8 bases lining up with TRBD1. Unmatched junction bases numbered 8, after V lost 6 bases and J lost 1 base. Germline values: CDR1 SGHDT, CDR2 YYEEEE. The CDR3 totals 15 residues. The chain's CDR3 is CASTRTGQGNTEAFF. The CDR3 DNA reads TGTGCCAGCACCCGGACAGGGCAAGGGAACACTGAAGCTTTCTTT.

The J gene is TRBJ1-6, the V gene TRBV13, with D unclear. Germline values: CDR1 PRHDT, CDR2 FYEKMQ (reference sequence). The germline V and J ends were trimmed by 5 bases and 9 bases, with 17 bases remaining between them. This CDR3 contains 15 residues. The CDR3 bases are TGTGCCAGCAGCGCCCCCGAGGGTTTCTCTTCACCCCTCCACTTT. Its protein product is CASSAPEGFSSPLHF.

The CDR3: CASLGGAGGNQPQHF. The CDR3 nucleotides are TGTGCCTCCTTGGGCGGCGCAGGGGGGAATCAGCCCCAGCATTTT. The gene calls are TRBV2 and TRBJ1-5; TRBD1 agrees at 7 bases. The CDR3 totals 15 residues. Per germline, CDR1 SNHLY and CDR2 FYNNEI. V shed 11 bases, J shed 4 bases, and the junction held 14 bases outside the gene matches. The whole variable domain, filled in from reference TRBV2 and TRBJ1-5, reads EPEVTQTPSHQVTQMGQEVILRCVPISNHLYFYWYRQILGQKVEFLVSFYNNEISEKSEIFDDQFSVERPDGSNFTLKIRSTKLEDSAMYFCASLGGAGGNQPQHFGDGTRLSIL.

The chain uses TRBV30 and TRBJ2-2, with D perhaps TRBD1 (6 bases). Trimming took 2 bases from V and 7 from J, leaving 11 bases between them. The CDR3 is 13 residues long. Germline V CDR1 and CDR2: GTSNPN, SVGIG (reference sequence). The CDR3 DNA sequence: TGTGCCTGGAGTTCAGGGGAGCTCGGGGAGCTGTTTTTT. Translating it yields CAWSSGELGELFF.

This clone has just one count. The CDR3, as DNA: TGTGCCAGCACCACAGGGGGTCAGGACTACGAGCAGTACTTC. Translating it yields CASTTGGQDYEQYF. This chain links TRBV5-4 with TRBJ2-7, with 8 nucleotides matching TRBD1. The V gene end was trimmed by 6 bases and the J gene end by 3 bases; junction bases not matched to a gene: 8. The CDR3 length is 14 residues. Germline V lookup: CDR1 SGHNT, CDR2 YYREEE (reference sequence). Combining the CDR3 with reference TRBV5-4 and TRBJ2-7 gives the whole variable domain ETGVTQSPTHLIKTRGQQVTLRCSSQSGHNTVSWYQQALGQGPQFIFQYYREEENGRGNFPPRFSGLQFPNYSSELNVNALELDDSALYLCASTTGGQDYEQYFGPGTRLTVT.

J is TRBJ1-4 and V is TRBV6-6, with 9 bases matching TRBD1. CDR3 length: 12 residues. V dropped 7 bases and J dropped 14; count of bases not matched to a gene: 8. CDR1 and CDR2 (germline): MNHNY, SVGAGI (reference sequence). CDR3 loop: CASTLPGTGLFF. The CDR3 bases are TGTGCCAGCACCTTGCCCGGGACAGGGCTGTTTTTT.

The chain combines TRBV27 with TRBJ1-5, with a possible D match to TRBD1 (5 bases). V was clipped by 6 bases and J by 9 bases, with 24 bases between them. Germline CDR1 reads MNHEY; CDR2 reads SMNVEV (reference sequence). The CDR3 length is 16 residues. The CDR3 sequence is CASRPNQGTTRRPQHF. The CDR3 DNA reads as TGTGCCAGCAGACCCAACCAGGGCACTACTCGTCGGCCCCAGCATTTT.

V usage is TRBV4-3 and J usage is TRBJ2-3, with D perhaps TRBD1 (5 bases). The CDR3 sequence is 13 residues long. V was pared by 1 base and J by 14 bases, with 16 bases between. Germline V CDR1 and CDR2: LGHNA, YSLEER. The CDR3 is CASSQGRQPLVYF. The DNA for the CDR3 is TGCGCCAGCAGCCAAGGAAGACAGCCCCTCGTGTATTTT.

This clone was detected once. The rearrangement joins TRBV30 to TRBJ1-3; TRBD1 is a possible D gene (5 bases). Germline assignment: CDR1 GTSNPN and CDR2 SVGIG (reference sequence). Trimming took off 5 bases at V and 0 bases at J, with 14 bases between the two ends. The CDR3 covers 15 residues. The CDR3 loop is CAWPFSDSSGNTIYF. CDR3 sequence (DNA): TGTGCCTGGCCTTTTTCTGACAGCTCTGGAAACACCATATATTTT.

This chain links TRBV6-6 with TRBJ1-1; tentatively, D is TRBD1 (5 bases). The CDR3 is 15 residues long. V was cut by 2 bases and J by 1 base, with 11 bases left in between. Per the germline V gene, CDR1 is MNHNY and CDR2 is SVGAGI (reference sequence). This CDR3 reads CASSYTPGANTEAFF. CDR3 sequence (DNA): TGTGCCAGCAGTTACACCCCTGGGGCGAACACTGAAGCTTTCTTT.